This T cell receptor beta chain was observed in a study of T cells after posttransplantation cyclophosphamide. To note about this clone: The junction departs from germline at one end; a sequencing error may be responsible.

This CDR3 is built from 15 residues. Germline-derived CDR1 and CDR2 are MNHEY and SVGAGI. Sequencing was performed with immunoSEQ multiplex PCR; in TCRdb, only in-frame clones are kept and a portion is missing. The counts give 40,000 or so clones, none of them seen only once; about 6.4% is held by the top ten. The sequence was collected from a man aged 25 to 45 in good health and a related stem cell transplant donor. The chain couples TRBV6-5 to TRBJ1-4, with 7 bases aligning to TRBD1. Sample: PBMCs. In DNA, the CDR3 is TGTGCCAGCAGGCAGGGGGATCGGGCTAATGAAGAACTGTTTTTT. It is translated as CASRQGDRANEELFF.